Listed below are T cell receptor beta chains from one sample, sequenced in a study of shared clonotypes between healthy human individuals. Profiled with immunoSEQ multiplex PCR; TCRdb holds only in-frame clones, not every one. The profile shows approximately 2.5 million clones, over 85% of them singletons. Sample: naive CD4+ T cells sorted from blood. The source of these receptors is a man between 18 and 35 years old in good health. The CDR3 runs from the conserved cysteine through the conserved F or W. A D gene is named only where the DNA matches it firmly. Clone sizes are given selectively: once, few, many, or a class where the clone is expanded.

DNA: TGCGCCAGCAGCCAAAATCCCCCCTCCGGGGTGACCCAGTACTTC
CDR3: CASSQNPPSGVTQYF
length: 15
size: .
V: TRBV4-1
J: TRBJ2-5
D: .

DNA: TGTGCCAGCAGCCCTAGGGACAGGGGTTCCTATGGCTACACCTTC
CDR3: CASSPRDRGSYGYTF
length: 15
size: .
V: TRBV14
J: TRBJ1-2
D: TRBD1

DNA: TGTGCCAGCAGCCAATGGCGCCCCCCGTTCAATGAGCAGTTCTTC
CDR3: CASSQWRPPFNEQFF
length: 15
size: .
V: TRBV14
J: TRBJ2-1
D: .

DNA: TGTGCCTGGAGCGCGGGACAGGCGAGGGGGGAGACCCAGTACTTC
CDR3: CAWSAGQARGETQYF
length: 15
size: once
V: TRBV30
J: TRBJ2-5
D: TRBD1

DNA: TGTGCCAGCAGCGTAACCACAGGTGGTAATGAAAAACTGTTTTTT
CDR3: CASSVTTGGNEKLFF
length: 15
size: .
V: TRBV9
J: TRBJ1-4
D: .

DNA: TGTGCCAGCAGCCTAGGGACAGGTGGCTACGAGCAGTACTTC
CDR3: CASSLGTGGYEQYF
length: 14
size: .
V: TRBV5-6
J: TRBJ2-7
D: TRBD1

DNA: TGTGCCAGCAGCGTTAACGGAGCCTACGAGCAGTACTTC
CDR3: CASSVNGAYEQYF
length: 13
size: .
V: TRBV9
J: TRBJ2-7
D: .

DNA: TGCGCCAGCAGCTTGGGTTCTAGCGGGGGTTCAAACATTCAGTACTTC
CDR3: CASSLGSSGGSNIQYF
length: 16
size: .
V: TRBV5-1
J: TRBJ2-4
D: TRBD2

DNA: TGCGCCAGCAGAGCGGGAGCAAATATCGATGAGCAGTTCTTC
CDR3: CASRAGANIDEQFF
length: 14
size: .
V: TRBV10-2
J: TRBJ2-1
D: TRBD2

DNA: TGTGCCAGCAGCTTAGCTACAAGGGGACAGGCCTATGGCTACACCTTC
CDR3: CASSLATRGQAYGYTF
length: 16
size: .
V: TRBV7-8
J: TRBJ1-2
D: TRBD1

DNA: TGTGCCAGCCGCACTTACGGAGCCGGGAGCTACTACGAGCAGTACTTC
CDR3: CASRTYGAGSYYEQYF
length: 16
size: .
V: TRBV28
J: TRBJ2-7
D: .

DNA: TGTGCCAGCAGTTTACCCCCGGGACAGGGAGGCAATCAGCCCCAGCATTTT
CDR3: CASSLPPGQGGNQPQHF
length: 17
size: few
V: TRBV28
J: TRBJ1-5
D: TRBD1

DNA: TGTGCCAGCAGCTACGGGAGCCAAGAGACCCAGTACTTC
CDR3: CASSYGSQETQYF
length: 13
size: .
V: TRBV9
J: TRBJ2-5
D: .

DNA: TGTGCCACCAGCAGAGATCGAGCAGGGGGCACTGAAGCTTTCTTT
CDR3: CATSRDRAGGTEAFF
length: 15
size: few
V: TRBV15
J: TRBJ1-1
D: TRBD1

DNA: TGCGCCAGCAGCCCTCCTAGCGGGGACAGCTCCTACAATGAGCAGTTCTTC
CDR3: CASSPPSGDSSYNEQFF
length: 17
size: once
V: TRBV4-1
J: TRBJ2-1
D: TRBD2

DNA: TGTGCCAGCCGGACCCCGGCGGCCTACGAGCAGTACTTC
CDR3: CASRTPAAYEQYF
length: 13
size: .
V: TRBV6-6
J: TRBJ2-7
D: .

DNA: TGTGCCAGCAGCTCGGAGCTAGCGGGAGCCCCAGATACGCAGTATTTT
CDR3: CASSSELAGAPDTQYF
length: 16
size: .
V: TRBV7-8
J: TRBJ2-3
D: TRBD2

DNA: TGTGCCAGCAGTCGTGGACAGGGTCGGGGGTACACCTTC
CDR3: CASSRGQGRGYTF
length: 13
size: .
V: TRBV6-5
J: TRBJ1-2
D: TRBD1

DNA: TGTGCCAGCACCGGACAGGGCGGTTATGGCTACACCTTC
CDR3: CASTGQGGYGYTF
length: 13
size: .
V: TRBV25-1
J: TRBJ1-2
D: TRBD1

DNA: TGTGCCAGCAGTTACAGGGATGGCTACACCTTC
CDR3: CASSYRDGYTF
length: 11
size: .
V: TRBV6-5
J: TRBJ1-2
D: .

DNA: TGTGCCAGCAGCCCCGGGACAGGGGTTTCCTACGAGCAGTACTTC
CDR3: CASSPGTGVSYEQYF
length: 15
size: .
V: TRBV6-5
J: TRBJ2-7
D: TRBD1

DNA: TGTGCCAGCTCACCACAGCGCGGCACAGATACGCAGTATTTT
CDR3: CASSPQRGTDTQYF
length: 14
size: .
V: TRBV18
J: TRBJ2-3
D: .

DNA: TGTGCCAGCAGTTACTCGGGGACAGGGCTCTACGAGCAGTACTTC
CDR3: CASSYSGTGLYEQYF
length: 15
size: .
V: TRBV6-5
J: TRBJ2-7
D: TRBD1

DNA: TGTGCCTGGAGTGTATCTACTGCTGGCTACACCTTC
CDR3: CAWSVSTAGYTF
length: 12
size: .
V: TRBV30
J: TRBJ1-2
D: .

DNA: TGTGCCAGCAGTCTCGGGGCGGCTAGCAGGCAGTACTTC
CDR3: CASSLGAASRQYF
length: 13
size: once
V: TRBV7-2
J: TRBJ2-7
D: .

DNA: TGTGCCAGCAGCGACTCGTGGCGGGACATCGGCAATGAGCAGTTCTTC
CDR3: CASSDSWRDIGNEQFF
length: 16
size: .
V: TRBV9
J: TRBJ2-1
D: .

DNA: TGTGCCAGCAGCCAATATGGGGGCAGCGGGACCCCTAGCACAGATACGCAGTATTTT
CDR3: CASSQYGGSGTPSTDTQYF
length: 19
size: .
V: TRBV27
J: TRBJ2-3
D: .

DNA: TGTGCCAGCAGTGATCTAGCGGGAGGTTCGGACAGGGCCAAAAACATTCAGTACTTC
CDR3: CASSDLAGGSDRAKNIQYF
length: 19
size: .
V: TRBV6-1
J: TRBJ2-4
D: TRBD2

DNA: TGTGCCAGCAGCCGGGGACAGGGGAGCGAGCAGTACTTC
CDR3: CASSRGQGSEQYF
length: 13
size: .
V: TRBV7-9
J: TRBJ2-7
D: TRBD1

DNA: TGTGCCAGCAGTTTCGGACTTATCACAGATACGCAGTATTTT
CDR3: CASSFGLITDTQYF
length: 14
size: once
V: TRBV27
J: TRBJ2-3
D: .

DNA: TGTGCCATCAGTGGGAGCACCGGGGAGCTGTTTTTT
CDR3: CAISGSTGELFF
length: 12
size: .
V: TRBV10-3
J: TRBJ2-2
D: .

DNA: TGTGCCAGCAGCTCCCGGGGGAACACCGGGGAGCTGTTTTTT
CDR3: CASSSRGNTGELFF
length: 14
size: .
V: TRBV7-9
J: TRBJ2-2
D: .

DNA: TGTGCCAGCAGCGGACAGGGGACCTACGAGCAGTACTTC
CDR3: CASSGQGTYEQYF
length: 13
size: .
V: TRBV11-3
J: TRBJ2-7
D: TRBD1

DNA: TGCGCCAGCAGCCAGGGGAACAGGGGTTCGAATCAGCCCCAGCATTTT
CDR3: CASSQGNRGSNQPQHF
length: 16
size: .
V: TRBV4-1
J: TRBJ1-5
D: TRBD1

DNA: TGTGCCAGCAGTTACGGTGGGGGGGACACTGAAGCTTTCTTT
CDR3: CASSYGGGDTEAFF
length: 14
size: .
V: TRBV6-5
J: TRBJ1-1
D: .

DNA: TGTGCCAGCTCATCCTCAGGGGGCCATGGAAACACCATATATTTT
CDR3: CASSSSGGHGNTIYF
length: 15
size: .
V: TRBV18
J: TRBJ1-3
D: TRBD1

DNA: TGTGCCAGCAGCTGGACGTCAACTAATGAAAAACTGTTTTTT
CDR3: CASSWTSTNEKLFF
length: 14
size: .
V: TRBV28
J: TRBJ1-4
D: .

DNA: TGTGCCAGCAGGGGGACAGGGGCCTATGGCTACACCTTC
CDR3: CASRGTGAYGYTF
length: 13
size: .
V: TRBV27
J: TRBJ1-2
D: TRBD1

DNA: TGTGCCAGCAGTTTGGTCCCGGGACAGGGGGGAATCTACAATGAGCAGTTCTTC
CDR3: CASSLVPGQGGIYNEQFF
length: 18
size: .
V: TRBV28
J: TRBJ2-1
D: TRBD1

DNA: TGTGCCAGCAGTGGGACCGCTCGACTACCCCCGGGGGACTACACCTTC
CDR3: CASSGTARLPPGDYTF
length: 16
size: once
V: TRBV9
J: TRBJ1-2
D: .

DNA: TGTGCCAGCAGTCCCACTCAGAACACTGAAGCTTTCTTT
CDR3: CASSPTQNTEAFF
length: 13
size: .
V: TRBV2
J: TRBJ1-1
D: .